The 15 T cell receptor beta chains below come from one sample, sequenced in a study of T cell responses to AZD1222 COVID-19 vaccine. Profiled with immunoSEQ multiplex PCR; TCRdb holds only in-frame clones, not every one. This sample has about 94,000 clones, with around 84% found just once. Specimen: peripheral blood, collected 28 days after the second AZD1222 dose. These receptor sequences come from an adult who received the AZD1222 COVID-19 vaccine.

This clone was seen a single time. This chain links TRBV19 with TRBJ2-7, with D perhaps TRBD1 or TRBD2 (5 bases each). Germline V lookup: CDR1 LNHDA, CDR2 SQIVND (reference sequence). Trimming stripped 5 bases from V and 2 bases from J, with 10 bases between. This CDR3 region has 13 residues. The CDR3 DNA reads TGTGCCAGTAGTTACCAGGGACCCTACGAGCAGTACTTC. Translated: CASSYQGPYEQYF.

This clone appeared a few times. The chain joins TRBV10-3 to TRBJ2-7; 10 nucleotides match TRBD2. The CDR3 contains 16 residues. Germline CDR1 reads ENHRY; CDR2 reads SYGVKD. The V gene end was trimmed by 3 bases and the J gene end by 0 bases; junction bases not matched to a gene: 5. CDR3: CAISDSTSGVSYEQYF. The DNA of the CDR3 is TGTGCCATCAGTGACTCAACTAGCGGGGTCTCCTACGAGCAGTACTTC.

The rearrangement joins TRBV6-2 or TRBV6-3 to TRBJ2-1; 9 bases are shared with TRBD1. The CDR3 totals 15 residues. CDR1 is MNHEY and CDR2 is SVGEGT in the germline V gene. V was clipped by 5 bases and J by 6 bases; unmatched bases: 8. CDR3 amino acids: CASSKPGQGSNEQFF. The CDR3 coding sequence is TGTGCCAGCAGTAAACCGGGACAGGGTAGCAATGAGCAGTTCTTC.

The chain recombines TRBV5-5 with TRBJ2-7, with TRBD1 matching over 8 bases. Germline assignment: CDR1 SGHKS and CDR2 YYEKEE (reference sequence). The trim removed 0 bases at V and 7 bases at J, leaving 3 bases unmatched. There are 13 residues in the CDR3. For the CDR3, the DNA is TGTGCCAGCAGCTTGGACAGGGGGAATGAGCAGTACTTC. This gives the protein CASSLDRGNEQYF. The whole variable domain, remainder taken from reference TRBV5-5 and TRBJ2-7, is DAGVTQSPTHLIKTRGQQVTLRCSPISGHKSVSWYQQVLGQGPQFIFQYYEKEERGRGNFPDRFSARQFPNYSSELNVNALLLGDSALYLCASSLDRGNEQYFGPGTRLTVT.

V and J are TRBV9 and TRBJ1-3, with 9 bases identical to TRBD1. Trimming removed 3 bases from V and 8 bases from J; junction bases left unmatched: 6. Germline lookup yields CDR1 SGDLS and CDR2 YYNGEE. There are 14 residues in the CDR3. The CDR3 sequence: CASSARTGEDTIYF. The CDR3 DNA follows: TGTGCCAGCAGCGCCCGGACAGGGGAAGACACCATATATTTT.

The chain joins TRBV6-5 to TRBJ1-2; D not resolved. Trimming pared 4 bases from V and 4 bases from J, leaving 7 bases between. This CDR3 contains 12 residues. Germline V gene sequence: CDR1 MNHEY, CDR2 SVGAGI. For the CDR3, the DNA is TGTGCCAGCAGTTTAAACGGCTATGGCTACACCTTC. Translated: CASSLNGYGYTF.

This clone has more than one count but fewer than ten. The chain uses TRBV29-1 and TRBJ1-2, with 7 bases aligning to TRBD1. Germline CDR1 is SQVTM and CDR2 is ANQGSEA. This CDR3 is 13 amino acids long. V lost 4 bases and J lost 5; bases outside the gene matches: 7. The CDR3 region is CSVAEGAPYGYTF. CDR3 DNA: TGCAGCGTTGCAGAGGGGGCGCCTTATGGCTACACCTTC.

V usage is TRBV11-2 and J usage is TRBJ2-1; a weak D match, TRBD2 (5 bases). The CDR3 spans 15 residues. With 1 base removed from V and 8 bases from J, the gap between germline ends came to 15 bases. CDR1 and CDR2 (germline): SGHAT, FQNNGV. Here the CDR3 DNA reads TGTGCCAGCAGCTTAGGAGGAGGAGTAAGTCATGAGCAGTTCTTC. This encodes CASSLGGGVSHEQFF.

This chain uses TRBV24-1 with TRBJ2-1; 9 bases line up with TRBD2. J was trimmed by 8 bases and V by 5 bases; bases with no gene match: 12. The CDR3 sequence is 16 residues long. Germline V gives CDR1 KGHDR, CDR2 SFDVKD. The CDR3 spells CATSVRLAGGPHEQFF. The CDR3 bases are TGTGCCACCAGTGTTCGTCTGGCGGGAGGGCCTCATGAGCAGTTCTTC.

The CDR3 spells CASSPGLALENEQYF. CDR3 DNA sequence: TGTGCCAGCAGCCCGGGACTAGCTTTAGAGAACGAGCAGTACTTC. The chain joins TRBV7-2 to TRBJ2-7; 9 bases fit TRBD2. Germline assignment: CDR1 SGHTA and CDR2 FQGNSA. This CDR3 spans 15 amino acids. The V segment lost 5 bases and the J segment 5 bases; nucleotides outside the gene matches: 10. Full variable domain (rest looked up from reference TRBV7-2 and TRBJ2-7): GAGVSQSPSNKVTEKGKDVELRCDPISGHTALYWYRQSLGQGLEFLIYFQGNSAPDKSGLPSDRFSAERTGGSVSTLTIQRTQQEDSAVYLCASSPGLALENEQYFGPGTRLTVT.

This clone has a single count. Other DNA sequences in the same sample also yield this CDR3. The chain recombines TRBV6-5 with TRBJ1-1; tentative D call: TRBD1 (5 bases). Trimming left V 5 bases short and J 1 base short, with 11 bases between. The germline CDR1 and CDR2 sequences are MNHEY and SVGAGI. This CDR3 comprises 14 residues. DNA of the CDR3: TGTGCCAGCAGTCTAGGGGTGGGGAACACTGAAGCTTTCTTT. Protein sequence: CASSLGVGNTEAFF.

The rearrangement links TRBV24-1 to TRBJ1-4; 8 bases map to TRBD1. Per germline, CDR1 KGHDR and CDR2 SFDVKD. The CDR3 has 16 residues. V lost 2 bases and J lost 3; bases outside the gene matches: 4. CDR3 region: CATSDSGGASNEKLFF. CDR3 DNA: TGTGCCACCAGTGATTCAGGGGGCGCTTCTAATGAAAAACTGTTTTTT.

The chain has TRBV9 and TRBJ1-5, with 7 bases fitting TRBD1. Per germline, CDR1 SGDLS and CDR2 YYNGEE. V was pared by 0 bases and J by 14 bases, with 8 bases of the junction left unmatched. The CDR3 has 13 residues. In nucleotides, the CDR3 is TGTGCCAGCAGCGTAGGGGAACAGGGGTTCAAGCATTTT. It specifies CASSVGEQGFKHF.

The V call is TRBV2, the J call TRBJ2-7, with 7 bases identical to TRBD2. Looked up from germline, CDR1 is SNHLY and CDR2 is FYNNEI. With 2 bases clipped from V and 2 bases from J, the junction kept 3 bases outside the gene matches. CDR3 length equals 14 residues. This chain's CDR3 is CASSERAGAYEQYF. CDR3 sequence (DNA): TGTGCCAGCAGTGAACGGGCGGGAGCCTACGAGCAGTACTTC.

This chain's CDR3 is CASGPDRGQETQYF. CDR3 nucleotide sequence: TGTGCCAGCGGCCCCGACAGGGGACAAGAGACCCAGTACTTC. V gene TRBV5-4 combines with J gene TRBJ2-5, with 8 bases lining up with TRBD1. V shed 7 bases, J shed 2 bases, and the junction held 7 bases outside the gene matches. This CDR3 comprises 14 residues. Germline V gene data show CDR1 as SGHNT and CDR2 as YYREEE (reference sequence).